This note documents a single TCR beta chain sequence. Its antigen is still unknown. Libraries were prepared by immunoSEQ multiplex PCR; TCRdb keeps only in-frame clonotypes and omits some of them. The data hold under 75,000 clones, with around 90% observed a single time. This specimen comes from a study of OX40 agonist ivuxolimab in advanced cancers. Study background: The study reported partial responses in three patients: one hepatocellular carcinoma, two cutaneous melanoma.

Regarding the study as a whole: On average, CD8+ T cells showed a greater number of expanded clones than CD4+.

Germline assignment: CDR1 WNHNN and CDR2 SYGVQD (reference sequence). The CDR3 is made up of 14 amino acids. Trimming cost V 2 bases and J 7 bases, with 14 bases left between them. This sequence was found in an adult with an advanced solid tumor such as melanoma, head and neck, liver or kidney cancer. The specimen was CD4+ or CD8+ T cells sorted from blood, collected in a trial of the OX40 agonist ivuxolimab. The chain uses TRBV10-1 and TRBJ1-1, with D possibly matching TRBD1 (6 bases). Here the CDR3 DNA reads TGCGCCAGCAGTGAGATCAGGGGCGCGGATGAAGCTTTCTTT. It is translated as CASSEIRGADEAFF.